This T cell receptor beta chain comes out of a study of neurological immune-mediated disorders. Noted time point: longitudinal time-point 1 (baseline). The unsorted libraries originated from 2 million PBMCs kept at -80 C. Each TCR transcript was tagged with a 10-nucleotide random UMI during 5'RACE. TCRdb independently ran MiXCR on the 5' RACE reads; one entry per CDR3 protein. The sample holds 55,000 to 65,000 distinct CDR3 sequences, about 10% seen once. The CDR3 has 15 residues. Germline V CDR1 and CDR2: SGDLS, YYNGEE. V lost 0 bases, J lost 5 bases, and 13 bases lay in between. This clonotype was recorded many times.

The origin of this receptor is a male donor with HTLV-1-associated myelopathy (HAM/TSP). Input material: PBMCs. The chain employs TRBV9 and TRBJ2-3; D is possibly TRBD1 (5 bases). CDR3 loop: CASSVEWGNQDTQYF. In nucleotides, the CDR3 is TGTGCCAGCAGCGTAGAGTGGGGCAACCAAGATACGCAGTATTTT.